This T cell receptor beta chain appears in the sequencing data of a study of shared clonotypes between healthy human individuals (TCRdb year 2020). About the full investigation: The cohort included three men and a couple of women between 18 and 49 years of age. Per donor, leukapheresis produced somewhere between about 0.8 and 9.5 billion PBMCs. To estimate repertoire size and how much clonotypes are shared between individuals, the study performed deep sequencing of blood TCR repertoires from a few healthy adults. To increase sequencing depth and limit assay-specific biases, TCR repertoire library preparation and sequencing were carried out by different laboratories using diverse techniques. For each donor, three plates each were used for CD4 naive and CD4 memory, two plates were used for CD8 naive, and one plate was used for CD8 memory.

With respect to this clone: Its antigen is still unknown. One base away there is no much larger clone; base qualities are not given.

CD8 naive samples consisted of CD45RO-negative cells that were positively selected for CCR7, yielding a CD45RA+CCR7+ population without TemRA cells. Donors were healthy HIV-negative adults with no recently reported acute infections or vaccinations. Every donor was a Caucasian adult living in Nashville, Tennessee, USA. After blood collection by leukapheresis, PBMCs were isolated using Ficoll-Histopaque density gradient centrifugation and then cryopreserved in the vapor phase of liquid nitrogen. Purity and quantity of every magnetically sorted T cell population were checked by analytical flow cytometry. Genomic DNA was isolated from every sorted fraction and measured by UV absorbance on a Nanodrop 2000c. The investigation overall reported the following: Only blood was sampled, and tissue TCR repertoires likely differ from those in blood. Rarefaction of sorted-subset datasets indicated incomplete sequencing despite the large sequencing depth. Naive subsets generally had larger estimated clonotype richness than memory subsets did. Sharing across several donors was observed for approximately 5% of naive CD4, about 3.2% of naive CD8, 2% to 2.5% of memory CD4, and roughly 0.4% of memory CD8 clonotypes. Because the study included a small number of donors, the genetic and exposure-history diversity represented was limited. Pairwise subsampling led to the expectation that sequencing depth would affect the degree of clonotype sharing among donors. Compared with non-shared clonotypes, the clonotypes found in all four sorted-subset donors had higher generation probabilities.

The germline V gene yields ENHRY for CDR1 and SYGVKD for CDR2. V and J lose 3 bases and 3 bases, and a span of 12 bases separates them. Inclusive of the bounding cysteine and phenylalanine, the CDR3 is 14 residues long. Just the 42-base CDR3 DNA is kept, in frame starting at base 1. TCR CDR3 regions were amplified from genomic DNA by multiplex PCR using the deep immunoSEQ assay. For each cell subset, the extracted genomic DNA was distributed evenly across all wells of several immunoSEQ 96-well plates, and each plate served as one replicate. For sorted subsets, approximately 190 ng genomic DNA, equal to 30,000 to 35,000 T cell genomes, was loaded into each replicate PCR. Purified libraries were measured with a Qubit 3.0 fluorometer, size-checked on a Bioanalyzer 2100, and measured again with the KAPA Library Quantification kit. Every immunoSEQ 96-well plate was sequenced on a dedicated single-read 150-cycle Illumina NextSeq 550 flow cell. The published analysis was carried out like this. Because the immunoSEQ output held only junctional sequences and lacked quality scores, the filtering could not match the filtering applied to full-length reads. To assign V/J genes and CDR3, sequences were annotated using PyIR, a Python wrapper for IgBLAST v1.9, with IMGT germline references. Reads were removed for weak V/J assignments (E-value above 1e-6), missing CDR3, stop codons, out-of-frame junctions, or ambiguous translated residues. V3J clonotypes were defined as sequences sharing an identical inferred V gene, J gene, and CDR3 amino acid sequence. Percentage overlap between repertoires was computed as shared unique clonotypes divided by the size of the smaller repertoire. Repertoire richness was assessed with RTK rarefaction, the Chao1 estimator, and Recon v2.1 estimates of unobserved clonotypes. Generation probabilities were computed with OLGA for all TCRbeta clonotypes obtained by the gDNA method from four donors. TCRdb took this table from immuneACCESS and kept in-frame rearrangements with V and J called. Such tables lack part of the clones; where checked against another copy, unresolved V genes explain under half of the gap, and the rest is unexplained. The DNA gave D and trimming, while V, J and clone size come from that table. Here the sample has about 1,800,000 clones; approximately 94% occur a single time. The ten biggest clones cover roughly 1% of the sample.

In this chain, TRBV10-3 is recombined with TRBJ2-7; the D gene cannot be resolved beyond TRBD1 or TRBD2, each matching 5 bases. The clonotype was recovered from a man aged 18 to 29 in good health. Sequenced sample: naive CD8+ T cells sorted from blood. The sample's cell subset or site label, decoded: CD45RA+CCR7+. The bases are TGTGCCATCAGTGAAAGGGGACCTTACTACGAGCAGTACTTC. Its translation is CAISERGPYYEQYF.